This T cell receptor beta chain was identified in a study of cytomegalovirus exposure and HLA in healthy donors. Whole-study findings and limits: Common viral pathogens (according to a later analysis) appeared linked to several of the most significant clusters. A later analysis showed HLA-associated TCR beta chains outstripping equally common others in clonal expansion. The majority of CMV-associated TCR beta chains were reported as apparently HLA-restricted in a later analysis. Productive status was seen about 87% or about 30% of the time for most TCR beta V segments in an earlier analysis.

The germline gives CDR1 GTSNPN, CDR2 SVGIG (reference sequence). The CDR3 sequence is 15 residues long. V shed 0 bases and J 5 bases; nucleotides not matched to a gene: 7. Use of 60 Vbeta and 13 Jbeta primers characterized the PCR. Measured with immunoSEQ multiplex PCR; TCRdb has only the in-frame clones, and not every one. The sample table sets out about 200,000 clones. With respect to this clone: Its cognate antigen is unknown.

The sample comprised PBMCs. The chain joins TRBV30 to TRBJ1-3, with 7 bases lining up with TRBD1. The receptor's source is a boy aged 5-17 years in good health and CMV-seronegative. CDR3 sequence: CAWSVQTGRRNTIYF. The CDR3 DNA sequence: TGTGCCTGGAGTGTACAGACAGGGCGGCGAAACACCATATATTTT.